This TCR beta chain was sequenced for a study of cytomegalovirus exposure and HLA in healthy donors. V gave up 6 bases and J gave up 3 bases; unmatched junction bases: 9. The CDR3 has 16 amino acids. Germline CDR1 is MDHEN and CDR2 is SYDVKM. Only in-frame clones appear in the TCRdb table, and some are missing; sequencing was by immunoSEQ multiplex PCR. This table has some 250,000 clones, 70% to 90% appearing once. This TCR was recovered from a woman in her twenties or thirties in good health and CMV-seropositive. The genes are TRBV28 and TRBJ2-7; 12 bases match TRBD2. The sequencing input was PBMCs. The CDR3: CASRIRETSGSYEQYF. In nucleotides, the CDR3 is TGTGCCAGCAGGATTCGAGAGACTAGCGGGAGCTACGAGCAGTACTTC.